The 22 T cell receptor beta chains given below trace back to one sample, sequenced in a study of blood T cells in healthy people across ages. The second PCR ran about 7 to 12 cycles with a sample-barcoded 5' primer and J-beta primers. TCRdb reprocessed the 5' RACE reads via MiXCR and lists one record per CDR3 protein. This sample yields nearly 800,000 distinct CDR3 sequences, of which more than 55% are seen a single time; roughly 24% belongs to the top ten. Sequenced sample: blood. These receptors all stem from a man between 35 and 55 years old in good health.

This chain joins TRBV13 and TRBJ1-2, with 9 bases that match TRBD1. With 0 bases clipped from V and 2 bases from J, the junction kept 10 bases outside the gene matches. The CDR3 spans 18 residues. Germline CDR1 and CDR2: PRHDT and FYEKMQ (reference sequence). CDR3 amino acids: CASSLGGDRESWNYGYTF. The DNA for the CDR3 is TGTGCCAGCAGCTTAGGTGGGGACAGGGAGTCGTGGAACTATGGCTACACCTTC.

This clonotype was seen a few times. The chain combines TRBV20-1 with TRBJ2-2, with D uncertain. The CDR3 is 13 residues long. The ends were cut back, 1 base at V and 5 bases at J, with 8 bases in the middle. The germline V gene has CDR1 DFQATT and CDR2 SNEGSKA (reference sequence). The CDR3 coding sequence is TGCAGTGCTAGAGTTTCCGCAACCGGGGAGCTGTTTTTT. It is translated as CSARVSATGELFF.

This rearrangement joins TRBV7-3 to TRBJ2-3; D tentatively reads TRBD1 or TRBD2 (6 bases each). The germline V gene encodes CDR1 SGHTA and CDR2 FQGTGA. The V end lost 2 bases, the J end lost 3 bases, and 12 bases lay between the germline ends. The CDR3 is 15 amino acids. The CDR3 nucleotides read TGTGCCAGCAGCTTACGGGCGGGGACAACAGATACGCAGTATTTT. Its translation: CASSLRAGTTDTQYF.

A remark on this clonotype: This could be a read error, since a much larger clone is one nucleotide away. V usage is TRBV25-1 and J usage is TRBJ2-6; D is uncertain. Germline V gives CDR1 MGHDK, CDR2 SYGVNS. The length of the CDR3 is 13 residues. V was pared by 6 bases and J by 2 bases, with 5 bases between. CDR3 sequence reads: CASRHAGANVLTF. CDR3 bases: TGTGCCAGCAGACACGCTGGGGCCAACGTCCTGACTTTC.

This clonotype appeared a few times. This CDR3 is CSALESTNWVTQYF. For the CDR3, the DNA is TGCAGTGCTTTGGAGAGCACGAACTGGGTTACGCAGTATTTT. The V call is TRBV20-1, the J call TRBJ2-3, with D hard to call. Deletions cut 5 bases from V and 8 bases from J, with 20 bases between. The CDR3 is 14 amino acids. Germline values: CDR1 DFQATT, CDR2 SNEGSKA (reference sequence).

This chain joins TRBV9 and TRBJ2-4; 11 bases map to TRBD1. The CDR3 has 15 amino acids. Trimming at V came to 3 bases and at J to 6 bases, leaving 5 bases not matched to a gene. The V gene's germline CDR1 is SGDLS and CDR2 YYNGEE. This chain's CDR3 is CASSAPGTGGNIQYF. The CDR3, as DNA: TGTGCCAGCAGCGCCCCCGGGACAGGGGGAAACATTCAGTACTTC.

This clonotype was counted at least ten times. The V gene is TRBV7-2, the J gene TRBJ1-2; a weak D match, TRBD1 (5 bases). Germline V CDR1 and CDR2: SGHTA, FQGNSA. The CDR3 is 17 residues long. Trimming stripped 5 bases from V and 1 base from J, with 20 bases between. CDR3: CASSLSLGTGNNYGYTF. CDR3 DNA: TGTGCCAGCAGCCTTAGTTTGGGGACGGGCAATAACTATGGCTACACCTTC.

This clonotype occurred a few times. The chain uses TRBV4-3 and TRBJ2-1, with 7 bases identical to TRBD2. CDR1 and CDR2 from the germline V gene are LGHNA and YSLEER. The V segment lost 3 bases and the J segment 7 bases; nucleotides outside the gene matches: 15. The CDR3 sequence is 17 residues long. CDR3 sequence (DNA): TGCGCCAGCAGCCAGTCTAGCGGAAGAGGTGTTGAAAATGAGCAGTTCTTC. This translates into CASSQSSGRGVENEQFF.

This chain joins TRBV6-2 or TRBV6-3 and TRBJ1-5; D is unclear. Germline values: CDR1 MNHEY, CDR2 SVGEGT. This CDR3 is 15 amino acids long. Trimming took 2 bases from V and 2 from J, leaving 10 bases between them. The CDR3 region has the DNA TGTGCCAGCAGTTACCTGGATATCGGCAATCAGCCCCAGCATTTT. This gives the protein CASSYLDIGNQPQHF.

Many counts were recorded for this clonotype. For the CDR3, the DNA is TGTGCCACCAGGAGCGGGGCGAGCAATCAGCCCCAGCATTTT. It codes for CATRSGASNQPQHF. This chain connects TRBV24-1 to TRBJ1-5; the D gene is possibly TRBD1 (5 bases). Trimming stripped 7 bases from V and 1 base from J, with 10 bases between. The CDR3 has 14 residues. Germline V gives CDR1 KGHDR, CDR2 SFDVKD.

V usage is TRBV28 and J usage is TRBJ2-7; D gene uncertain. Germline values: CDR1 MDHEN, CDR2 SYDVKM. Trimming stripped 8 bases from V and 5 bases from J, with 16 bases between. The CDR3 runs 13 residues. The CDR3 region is CASRIPSGNEQYF. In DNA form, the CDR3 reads TGTGCCAGCCGTATTCCGTCTGGCAACGAGCAGTACTTC.

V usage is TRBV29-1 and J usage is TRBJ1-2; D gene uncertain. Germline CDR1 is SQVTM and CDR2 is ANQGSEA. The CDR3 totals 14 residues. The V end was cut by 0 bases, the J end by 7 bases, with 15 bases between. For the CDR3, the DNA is TGCAGCGTTGAAGATCGTATTTTATCCGGTGGCTACACCTTC. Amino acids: CSVEDRILSGGYTF.

The CDR3 sequence: CSASVAVGTDTQYF. For the CDR3, the DNA is TGCAGTGCTTCCGTAGCGGTAGGCACAGATACGCAGTATTTT. The chain uses TRBV20-1 and TRBJ2-3, with D perhaps TRBD2 (6 bases). V was clipped by 5 bases and J by 1 base, with 13 bases between them. The germline V gene encodes CDR1 DFQATT and CDR2 SNEGSKA (reference sequence). The CDR3 consists of 14 residues.

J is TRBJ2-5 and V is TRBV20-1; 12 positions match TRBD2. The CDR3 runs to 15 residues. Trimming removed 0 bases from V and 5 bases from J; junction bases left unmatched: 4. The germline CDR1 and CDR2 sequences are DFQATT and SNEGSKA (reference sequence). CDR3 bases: TGCAGTGCTAGAGACGGACTAGCGGGAATGGAGACCCAGTACTTC. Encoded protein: CSARDGLAGMETQYF.

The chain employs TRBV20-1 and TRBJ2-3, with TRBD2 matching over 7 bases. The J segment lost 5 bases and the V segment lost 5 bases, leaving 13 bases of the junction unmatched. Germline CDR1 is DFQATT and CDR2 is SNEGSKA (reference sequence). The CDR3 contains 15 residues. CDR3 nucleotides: TGCAGTGCTGATGGGAGGACTAGTGGTAAAGATACGCAGTATTTT. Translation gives CSADGRTSGKDTQYF.

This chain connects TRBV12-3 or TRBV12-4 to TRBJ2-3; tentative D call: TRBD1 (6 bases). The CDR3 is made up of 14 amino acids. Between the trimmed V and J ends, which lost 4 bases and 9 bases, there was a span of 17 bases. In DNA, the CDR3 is TGTGCCAGCAGTTCGCCAGTTGGGGGCAGAACGCAGTATTTT. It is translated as CASSSPVGGRTQYF.

CDR3 DNA sequence: TGCGCCAGCAGCCAAGAAGGGGGGACGAATGGCTACACCTTC. Protein product: CASSQEGGTNGYTF. The chain employs TRBV4-3 and TRBJ1-2; tentatively, D is TRBD1 (6 bases). The CDR3 extends over 14 amino acids. V lost 0 bases and J lost 6, with 11 bases in between. Germline CDR1 reads LGHNA; CDR2 reads YSLEER.

CDR3: CSAQRGISYTF. The DNA for the CDR3 is TGCAGTGCCCAAAGAGGGATCAGCTACACCTTC. The chain employs TRBV20-1 and TRBJ1-2, with D unclear. The V end was cut by 6 bases, the J end by 9 bases, with 14 bases between. The CDR3 extends over 11 amino acids. The germline V gene has CDR1 DFQATT and CDR2 SNEGSKA (reference sequence).

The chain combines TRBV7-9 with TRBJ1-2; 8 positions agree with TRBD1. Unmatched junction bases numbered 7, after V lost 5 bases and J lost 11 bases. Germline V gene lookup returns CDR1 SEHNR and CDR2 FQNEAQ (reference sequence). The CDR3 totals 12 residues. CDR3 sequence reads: CASSPGTGPYTF. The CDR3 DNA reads TGTGCCAGCAGCCCAGGGACAGGTCCATACACCTTC.

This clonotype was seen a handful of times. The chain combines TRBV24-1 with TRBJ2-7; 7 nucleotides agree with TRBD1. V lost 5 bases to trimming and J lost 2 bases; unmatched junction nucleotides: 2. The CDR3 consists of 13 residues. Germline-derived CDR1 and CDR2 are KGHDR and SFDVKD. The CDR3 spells CATSADRTYEQYF. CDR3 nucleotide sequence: TGTGCCACCAGTGCGGACAGGACCTACGAGCAGTACTTC.

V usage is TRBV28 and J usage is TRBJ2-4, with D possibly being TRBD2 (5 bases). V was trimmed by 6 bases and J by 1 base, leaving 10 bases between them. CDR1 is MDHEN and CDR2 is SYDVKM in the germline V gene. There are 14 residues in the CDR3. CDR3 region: CASRQRGAKNIQYF. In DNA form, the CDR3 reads TGTGCCAGCAGACAACGCGGGGCCAAAAACATTCAGTACTTC.

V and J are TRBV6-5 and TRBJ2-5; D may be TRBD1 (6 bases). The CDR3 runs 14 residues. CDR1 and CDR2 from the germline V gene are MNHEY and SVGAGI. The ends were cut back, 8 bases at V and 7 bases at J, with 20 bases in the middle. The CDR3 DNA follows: TGTGCCAGCGGCACAGGGTTGGGGGCGGGGACCCAGTACTTC. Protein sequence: CASGTGLGAGTQYF.